This passage covers 31 T cell receptor beta chains from one sample sequenced in a study of CD8 T cells in Susac syndrome (dated by TCRdb to the late 2010s). The library was made by the immunoSEQ multiplex PCR assay. RNA was extracted with the RNeasy kit and about 0.5 to 1 ug was reverse transcribed using random hexamers. TCRdb reanalyzed the raw reads on its own, using fastp at Q25 for trimming and MiXCR for clone calling, and kept in-frame beta chains. For every CDR3 protein sequence, its rows merge into one entry that carries the most common genes and DNA. The sample contains 80,000 or so distinct CDR3 sequences, roughly 94% of them found a single time. The ten most abundant clones make up 0.52% of the sample. What was sequenced was CD8+ T cells from PBMCs. These receptors originate from a human donor with Susac syndrome.

This chain uses TRBV7-6 with TRBJ2-6; D not resolved. Germline V gene lookup returns CDR1 SGHVS and CDR2 FNYEAQ. Trimming cost V 0 bases and J 0 bases, with 9 bases left between them. The CDR3 length is 17 residues. The chain's CDR3 is CASSLAIGPSGANVLTF. The CDR3 DNA reads TGTGCCAGCAGCTTAGCAATAGGACCCTCTGGGGCCAACGTCCTGACTTTC.

The J gene is TRBJ1-6, the V gene TRBV11-2; the match to TRBD1 covers 8 bases. Germline V gene sequence: CDR1 SGHAT, CDR2 FQNNGV. CDR3 length: 16 amino acids. J gave up 2 bases and V 3 bases, and 3 bases lay outside the gene matches. CDR3 DNA: TGTGCCAGCAGCTTTGACAGGGGCCCCTATAATTCACCCCTCCACTTT. This encodes CASSFDRGPYNSPLHF.

The gene calls are TRBV7-8 and TRBJ2-7, with D possibly TRBD2 on 6 matching bases. The V end was cut by 5 bases, the J end by 1 base, with 12 bases between. The CDR3 contains 14 residues. Germline CDR1 is SGHVS and CDR2 is FQNEAQ. CDR3 coding DNA: TGTGCCAGCAGCCCCGCCCGGGGGTCCTACGAGCAGTACTTC. As protein: CASSPARGSYEQYF. The full variable domain, rest sourced from reference TRBV7-8 and TRBJ2-7, is GAGVSQSPRYKVAKRGQDVALRCDPISGHVSLFWYQQALGQGPEFLTYFQNEAQLDKSGLPSDRFFAERPEGSVSTLKIQRTQQEDSAVYLCASSPARGSYEQYFGPGTRLTVT.

This chain connects TRBV20-1 to TRBJ1-5, with TRBD1 as a possible D gene (6 bases). Trimming cost V 0 bases and J 7 bases, with 16 bases left between them. CDR1 and CDR2 (germline): DFQATT, SNEGSKA (reference sequence). This CDR3 is built from 15 residues. The CDR3, as DNA: TGCAGTGCTAGAGATAGAGAAGGGGGAGAGCAGCCCCAGCATTTT. It yields the protein CSARDREGGEQPQHF.

The rearrangement joins TRBV9 to TRBJ2-4, with D tentatively TRBD2 (6 bases). The DNA matches TRBJ2-1 better at its end, which makes the J call doubtful. The CDR3 extends over 17 amino acids. The germline V gene encodes CDR1 SGDLS and CDR2 YYNGEE. The CDR3 bases are TGTGCCAGCAGCCACCCGGGCAGCACGGGGGATAAGAACATTCAGTTCTTC. Its translation: CASSHPGSTGDKNIQFF.

CDR3 sequence reads: CASSLWGSGTDTQYF. The CDR3 DNA sequence: TGTGCCAGCAGCCTTTGGGGGTCGGGGACAGATACGCAGTATTTT. V usage is TRBV27 and J usage is TRBJ2-3; the D call may be TRBD1 or TRBD2 (5 bases each). In germline, CDR1 is MNHEY, CDR2 SMNVEV (reference sequence). The CDR3 covers 15 residues. Deletions cut 6 bases from V and 3 bases from J, with 16 bases between.

This clonotype was detected once. The chain couples TRBV9 to TRBJ2-1, with 7 nucleotides matching TRBD2. In germline, CDR1 is SGDLS, CDR2 YYNGEE. V lost 0 bases and J lost 7; bases outside the gene matches: 7. CDR3 length: 15 amino acids. Here the CDR3 DNA reads TGTGCCAGCAGCGTAGGCGGGGGAACGGGTAATGAGCAGTTCTTC. Protein product: CASSVGGGTGNEQFF.

The chain carries TRBV13 and TRBJ1-3; D gene uncertain. The CDR3 has 14 residues. In germline, CDR1 is PRHDT, CDR2 FYEKMQ (reference sequence). The germline V and J ends were trimmed by 4 bases and 7 bases, with 14 bases remaining between them. This chain's CDR3 is CASSWTAVGNTIYF. As DNA, the CDR3 is TGTGCCAGCAGCTGGACGGCTGTCGGGAACACCATATATTTT.

The J gene is TRBJ2-4, the V gene TRBV6-5; tentative D call: TRBD2 (6 bases). Trimming took 6 bases from V and 0 from J, leaving 9 bases between them. This CDR3 is built from 14 residues. The germline V gene encodes CDR1 MNHEY and CDR2 SVGAGI. CDR3 DNA sequence: TGTGCCAGCAGGGGAGGATTAGCCAAAAACATTCAGTACTTC. It yields the protein CASRGGLAKNIQYF.

The chain links TRBV6-5 to TRBJ2-3; 7 bases are shared with TRBD2. CDR1 and CDR2 from the germline V gene are MNHEY and SVGAGI. CDR3 size: 18 residues. V lost 1 base, J lost 5 bases, and 15 bases stayed unmatched. Here the CDR3 DNA reads TGTGCCAGCAGTTACTACCCCGACTGGGCGGGGGTCCAAGATACGCAGTATTTT. Its translation is CASSYYPDWAGVQDTQYF.

This chain uses TRBV9 with TRBJ2-7, with 7 bases that match TRBD1. The V and J ends lost 4 bases and 7 bases, in that order; junction bases with no gene match: 14. Germline V gives CDR1 SGDLS, CDR2 YYNGEE. The CDR3 runs 15 residues. CDR3 nucleotide sequence: TGTGCCAGCAGCCCCGGGGACAGCCCCTCTGGGGAGCAGTACTTC. The encoded protein is CASSPGDSPSGEQYF.

V is TRBV9 and J is TRBJ2-3; 8 bases line up with TRBD2. Germline V gene sequence: CDR1 SGDLS, CDR2 YYNGEE. The length of the CDR3 is 15 residues. V shed 4 bases and J 4 bases; nucleotides not matched to a gene: 8. For the CDR3, the DNA is TGTGCCAGCAGCTCCGCCGGGGGGGCTTCAGATACGCAGTATTTT. It translates to CASSSAGGASDTQYF.

V usage is TRBV7-8 and J usage is TRBJ2-3; maybe TRBD2 (7 bases). V dropped 5 bases and J dropped 5 bases, with 14 bases sitting between them. The CDR3 loop spans 14 amino acids. Germline-derived CDR1 and CDR2 are SGHVS and FQNEAQ. Here the CDR3 DNA reads TGTGCCAGCAGCCAGCGAGGGGGGGTAGATACGCAGTATTTT. This sequence encodes CASSQRGGVDTQYF.

This rearrangement joins TRBV7-9 to TRBJ2-1; 10 bases are shared with TRBD2. CDR3 length: 16 residues. V was pared by 1 base and J by 10 bases, with 10 bases of the junction left unmatched. The V gene's germline CDR1 is SEHNR and CDR2 FQNEAQ (reference sequence). The CDR3 region is CASSLDLSGGAREQFF. The CDR3 region has the DNA TGTGCCAGCAGCTTAGATTTGAGCGGGGGGGCTCGGGAGCAGTTCTTC.

This clonotype was seen a single time. The chain links TRBV9 to TRBJ2-1, with D tentatively TRBD2 (7 bases). Germline lookup yields CDR1 SGDLS and CDR2 YYNGEE. The CDR3 runs 12 residues. The V end lost 9 bases, the J end lost 7 bases, and 14 bases lay between the germline ends. Here the CDR3 DNA reads TGTGCCACTCTCAGGGGAGGGAATGAGCAGTTCTTC. Protein product: CATLRGGNEQFF. Full variable domain (outside the CDR3, taken from reference TRBV9 and TRBJ2-1): DSGVTQTPKHLITATGQRVTLRCSPRSGDLSVYWYQQSLDQGLQFLIQYYNGEERAKGNILERFSAQQFPDLHSELNLSSLELGDSALYFCATLRGGNEQFFGPGTRLTVL.

The V gene is TRBV2, the J gene TRBJ2-1, with 12 bases lining up with TRBD2. With V trimmed by 1 base and J by 7 bases, 5 bases remained unmatched. The CDR3 extends over 16 amino acids. Germline CDR1 SNHLY, CDR2 FYNNEI. This CDR3 is CASSEGGLAGPNEQFF. CDR3 nucleotide sequence: TGTGCCAGCAGTGAAGGTGGACTAGCGGGACCTAATGAGCAGTTCTTC.

V is TRBV7-9 and J is TRBJ1-2, with TRBD1 matching 7 bases. Germline V gene data show CDR1 as SEHNR and CDR2 as FQNEAQ (reference sequence). CDR3 length equals 13 residues. V trimming: 6 bases; J trimming: 8 bases; junction bases outside the gene matches: 9. CDR3 sequence: CASSSWDSRGYTF. For the CDR3, the DNA is TGTGCCAGCAGTTCCTGGGACAGTCGAGGCTACACCTTC.

The genes are TRBV14 and TRBJ1-2; D unresolved. This CDR3 spans 15 amino acids. The germline gives CDR1 SGHDN, CDR2 FVKESK. With 0 bases removed from V and 6 bases from J, the gap between germline ends came to 14 bases. The CDR3 loop is CASSQEGWQADGYTF. CDR3 nucleotide sequence: TGTGCCAGCAGCCAAGAAGGATGGCAGGCCGATGGCTACACCTTC.

This chain links TRBV19 with TRBJ2-3; weak D call: TRBD1 (6 bases). The V end was cut by 2 bases, the J end by 1 base, with 10 bases between. Germline lookup yields CDR1 LNHDA and CDR2 SQIVND (reference sequence). This CDR3 has 15 residues. The CDR3 nucleotides are TGTGCCAGTAGTATAAGACAGGAACGCACAGATACGCAGTATTTT. The encoded protein is CASSIRQERTDTQYF. The whole variable domain, filled in from reference TRBV19 and TRBJ2-3, reads DGGITQSPKYLFRKEGQNVTLSCEQNLNHDAMYWYRQDPGQGLRLIYYSQIVNDFQKGDIAEGYSVSREKKESFPLTVTSAQKNPTAFYLCASSIRQERTDTQYFGPGTRLTVL.

The gene calls are TRBV10-3 and TRBJ1-2; tentative D call: TRBD1 (5 bases). V was clipped by 8 bases and J by 4 bases, with 14 bases between them. The germline V gene encodes CDR1 ENHRY and CDR2 SYGVKD. The CDR3 loop spans 13 amino acids. The CDR3 bases are TGTGCCATCGAGCGGGAGAGGGGCTATGGCTACACCTTC. It yields the protein CAIERERGYGYTF.

V is TRBV2 and J is TRBJ2-7, with D tentatively TRBD1 or TRBD2 (6 bases each). Germline V gene sequence: CDR1 SNHLY, CDR2 FYNNEI. V was pared by 6 bases and J by 4 bases, with 10 bases between. The CDR3 is made up of 12 amino acids. The CDR3 protein is CASRQGRYEQYF. CDR3 nucleotides: TGTGCCAGCAGGCAGGGGAGGTACGAGCAGTACTTC.

V and J are TRBV6-5 and TRBJ1-1; unclear D gene. The length of the CDR3 is 15 residues. V gave up 0 bases and J gave up 0 bases, with 8 bases separating them. Germline values: CDR1 MNHEY, CDR2 SVGAGI. The CDR3, as DNA: TGTGCCAGCAGTTACTCGGTGTCCCTGAACACTGAAGCTTTCTTT. Amino acid sequence: CASSYSVSLNTEAFF.

V is TRBV9 and J is TRBJ1-2; D is ambiguous. Germline assignment: CDR1 SGDLS and CDR2 YYNGEE. The CDR3 is made up of 12 amino acids. V was shortened by 3 bases and J by 1 base, with 4 bases between the two germline ends. The CDR3 spells CASSENNYGYTF. CDR3 bases: TGTGCCAGCAGCGAGAATAACTATGGCTACACCTTC.

V and J are TRBV5-4 and TRBJ2-3, with D perhaps matching TRBD1 (5 bases). The CDR3 has 15 amino acids. The V gene lost 4 bases and the J gene lost 0 bases, with 12 bases spanning the gap. Germline values: CDR1 SGHNT, CDR2 YYREEE (reference sequence). The CDR3 is CASSLLDRSTDTQYF. In DNA form, the CDR3 reads TGTGCCAGCAGCCTACTCGACAGAAGCACAGATACGCAGTATTTT.

The CDR3 here is CATSRRRPSTDTQYF. The CDR3 DNA is TGTGCCACCAGCAGGAGACGGCCGAGCACAGATACGCAGTATTTT. This chain links TRBV15 with TRBJ2-3; no clear D gene. This CDR3 has 15 residues. Trimming removed 3 bases at V and 0 bases at J, with 10 bases between. Per germline, CDR1 LNHNV and CDR2 YYDKDF (reference sequence).

The gene calls are TRBV19 and TRBJ2-7, with a possible D match to TRBD2 (6 bases). The V gene's germline CDR1 is LNHDA and CDR2 SQIVND (reference sequence). Trimming took off 2 bases at V and 0 bases at J, with 11 bases between the two ends. The CDR3 extends over 15 amino acids. In DNA, the CDR3 is TGTGCCAGTAGTATATGGACGGGGGACTCCTACGAGCAGTACTTC. The encoded protein is CASSIWTGDSYEQYF.

Concerning this clonotype: Germline and junction disagree at one end, which may indicate a read error. The chain couples TRBV30 to TRBJ2-2; a possible D gene is TRBD2 (6 bases). The CDR3 is made up of 14 amino acids. Germline V gives CDR1 GTSNPN, CDR2 SVGIG (reference sequence). CDR3 DNA sequence: TGTGCCTGGAGTGCGGGGGTGAACACCGGGGAGATGTTTTTT. Translated, it gives CAWSAGVNTGEMFF.

This clonotype came up a few times. J is TRBJ2-7 and V is TRBV7-9, with D possibly TRBD1 on 6 matching bases. This CDR3 spans 14 amino acids. The V gene's germline CDR1 is SEHNR and CDR2 FQNEAQ (reference sequence). V was trimmed by 1 base and J by 5 bases, leaving 12 bases between them. The CDR3 sequence is CASSLGNRVDEQYF. In DNA, the CDR3 is TGTGCCAGCAGCTTAGGTAACAGGGTTGACGAGCAGTACTTC.

This chain connects TRBV29-1 to TRBJ2-2, with TRBD2 identical over 9 bases. V shed 7 bases, J shed 3 bases, and the junction held 15 bases outside the gene matches. The CDR3 has 17 amino acids. CDR1 is SQVTM, CDR2 ANQGSEA, per germline. As DNA, the CDR3 is TGCAGCGCAATAGGTCGTAAGCGGGGGGCGTACACCGGGGAGCTGTTTTTT. Translated, it gives CSAIGRKRGAYTGELFF.

The rearrangement joins TRBV7-6 to TRBJ2-5; D is ambiguous. CDR3 size: 14 residues. In germline, CDR1 is SGHVS, CDR2 FNYEAQ. Trimming shortened V by 4 bases and J by 5 bases, and 14 bases separated the two germline ends. The DNA for the CDR3 is TGTGCCAGCAGCTACGACCTCTTTGGGGAGACCCAGTACTTC. It codes for CASSYDLFGETQYF.

This chain links TRBV5-5 with TRBJ2-5; D is ambiguous. The V end was cut by 0 bases, the J end by 5 bases, with 8 bases between. The CDR3 consists of 13 residues. Germline V lookup: CDR1 SGHKS, CDR2 YYEKEE (reference sequence). CDR3 in amino acids: CASSLAKGETQYF. The DNA of the CDR3 is TGTGCCAGCAGCTTGGCCAAGGGCGAGACCCAGTACTTC.